Presented here are 6 T cell receptor beta chains from one specimen sequenced in a study of monozygotic twins with cystic fibrosis. Sequencing was performed with immunoSEQ multiplex PCR; in TCRdb, only in-frame clones are kept and a portion is missing. The sample yields tens of thousands of clones, 75% to 95% seen once. The sequenced material came from blood. The receptors here all came from a boy younger than 10 with cystic fibrosis.

The chain recombines TRBV5-1 with TRBJ2-7, with D possibly matching TRBD2 (5 bases). Deletions cut 1 base from V and 2 bases from J, with 13 bases between. The CDR3 runs to 15 residues. Germline-derived CDR1 and CDR2 are SGHRS and YFSETQ. The CDR3 here is CASSLLGDTTYEQYF. DNA for the CDR3: TGCGCCAGCAGCTTGCTGGGAGACACAACCTACGAGCAGTACTTC.

J is TRBJ2-1 and V is TRBV2, with 11 bases lining up with TRBD2. Trimming cost V 5 bases and J 6 bases; bases outside gene matches: 6. The CDR3 consists of 15 residues. Germline lookup yields CDR1 SNHLY and CDR2 FYNNEI. The CDR3 reads CASSPGTSGSNEQFF. The CDR3 DNA reads as TGTGCCAGCAGTCCCGGGACTAGCGGTTCCAATGAGCAGTTCTTC.

This chain joins TRBV4-2 and TRBJ2-1; the match to TRBD2 covers 11 bases. The trim removed 4 bases at V and 9 bases at J, leaving 17 bases unmatched. Germline-derived CDR1 and CDR2 are LGHNA and YNFKEQ. The CDR3 consists of 18 residues. The CDR3 DNA reads as TGTGCCAGCAGCCGCCCCTGGGTAGCGGGGGGGCCTGTTGTTGAGCAGTTCTTC. This gives the protein CASSRPWVAGGPVVEQFF.

The chain couples TRBV7-8 to TRBJ1-1, with D possibly being TRBD1 (5 bases). V dropped 5 bases and J dropped 4 bases, with 14 bases sitting between them. Per germline, CDR1 SGHVS and CDR2 FQNEAQ. The CDR3 contains 14 residues. CDR3 region: CASSHRGVTTEAFF. In DNA, the CDR3 is TGTGCCAGCAGCCACCGGGGGGTCACCACTGAAGCTTTCTTT.

V usage is TRBV7-9 and J usage is TRBJ1-6; D remains ambiguous. Germline V CDR1 and CDR2: SEHNR, FQNEAQ (reference sequence). V lost 6 bases to trimming and J lost 4 bases, with 16 bases between them. The CDR3 spans 16 residues. The chain's CDR3 is CASSTIAGRYNSPLHF. Here the CDR3 DNA reads TGTGCCAGCAGTACTATCGCCGGGAGATATAATTCACCCCTCCACTTT.

The chain recombines TRBV19 with TRBJ1-1; D ambiguous. CDR3 size: 12 residues. V was cut by 7 bases and J by 1 base, with 7 bases left in between. The germline gives CDR1 LNHDA, CDR2 SQIVND (reference sequence). DNA of the CDR3: TGTGCCAGTATCGCCGGGAACACTGAAGCTTTCTTT. Translated: CASIAGNTEAFF.